This passage covers 28 T cell receptor beta chains from one sample sequenced in a study of cytomegalovirus exposure and HLA in healthy donors. Amplification used 60 Vbeta primers and 13 Jbeta primers. Profiled with immunoSEQ multiplex PCR; TCRdb holds only in-frame clones, not every one. The table records some 99,000 clones, approximately 79% of them present only once. Sequencing was performed on PBMCs. The source is a male donor in good health and CMV-seronegative.

This sequence joins TRBV28 and TRBJ1-4; D is unclear. CDR1 MDHEN and CDR2 SYDVKM come from the germline V gene. V dropped 6 bases and J dropped 8 bases, with 10 bases sitting between them. CDR3 length: 12 amino acids. For the CDR3, the DNA is TGTGCCAGCAGCCCTGGAGGGGAAAAACTGTTTTTT. Protein product: CASSPGGEKLFF.

The CDR3 nucleotides read TGTGCCAGCAGCTTATCCGGGACAGATACGCAGTATTTT. Translated, it gives CASSLSGTDTQYF. The rearrangement joins TRBV11-2 to TRBJ2-3, with D hard to call. Trimming removed 2 bases at V and 3 bases at J, with 6 bases between. The CDR3 length is 13 residues. In germline, CDR1 is SGHAT, CDR2 FQNNGV.

This clone appeared a few times. The V and J genes are TRBV29-1 and TRBJ1-1; D possibly corresponds to TRBD1 (5 bases). The CDR3 extends over 10 amino acids. Deletions cut 4 bases from V and 7 bases from J, with 7 bases between. Germline V CDR1 and CDR2: SQVTM, ANQGSEA. CDR3 coding DNA: TGCAGCGTTGTAAGGGGTGAAGCTTTCTTT. It encodes CSVVRGEAFF. Supplemented by reference TRBV29-1 and TRBJ1-1, the full variable domain reads SAVISQKPSRDICQRGTSLTIQCQVDSQVTMMFWYRQQPGQSLTLIATANQGSEATYESGFVIDKFPISRPNLTFSTLTVSNMSPEDSSIYLCSVVRGEAFFGQGTRLTVV.

The chain uses TRBV5-4 and TRBJ1-1; TRBD1 aligns across 7 bases. The CDR3 sequence is 15 residues long. Unmatched junction bases numbered 7, after V lost 4 bases and J lost 1 base. In germline, CDR1 is SGHNT, CDR2 YYREEE (reference sequence). For the CDR3, the DNA is TGTGCCAGCAGCCGTACAGGGGCTCCGAACACTGAAGCTTTCTTT. Encoded protein: CASSRTGAPNTEAFF.

The chain combines TRBV5-1 with TRBJ2-3, with D perhaps TRBD1 (6 bases). V lost 6 bases and J lost 2, with 13 bases in between. The CDR3 is made up of 14 amino acids. Germline assignment: CDR1 SGHRS and CDR2 YFSETQ. The CDR3, as DNA: TGCGCCAGCACAAGAGACAGGTACACAGATACGCAGTATTTT. The encoded protein is CASTRDRYTDTQYF.

The chain combines TRBV28 with TRBJ2-6; possible D gene TRBD2, 5 bases. V was shortened by 5 bases and J by 0 bases, with 17 bases between the two germline ends. CDR3 length: 18 amino acids. Germline V CDR1 and CDR2: MDHEN, SYDVKM. The CDR3 DNA sequence: TGTGCCAGCAGTACCCACGGGGTGTCTAGCTCTGGGGCCAACGTCCTGACTTTC. The encoded protein is CASSTHGVSSSGANVLTF.

This clone was seen a single time. The chain has TRBV6-5 and TRBJ2-7; a weak D match, TRBD1 (6 bases). V lost 7 bases, J lost 7 bases, and 14 bases lay in between. Germline loops: CDR1 MNHEY, CDR2 SVGAGI. CDR3 size: 12 residues. The CDR3 DNA reads TGTGCCAGCACCACGACAGGCGGGGAGCAGTACTTC. Translation: CASTTTGGEQYF.

Here the CDR3 DNA reads TGTGCCAGGGGACTCTCCGACTACGAGCAGTACTTC. Its protein is CARGLSDYEQYF. The V gene is TRBV5-3, the J gene TRBJ2-7; D perhaps matches TRBD2 (6 bases). TRBV5-3 carries the ORF label, with uncertain function. The germline V and J ends were trimmed by 8 bases and 3 bases, with 12 bases remaining between them. This CDR3 spans 12 amino acids.

The chain recombines TRBV5-1 with TRBJ2-1, with 10 bases fitting TRBD2. Germline V gene sequence: CDR1 SGHRS, CDR2 YFSETQ. Germline trimming cut 1 base from V and 0 bases from J; bases unmatched to any gene: 7. This CDR3 region has 18 residues. In DNA form, the CDR3 reads TGCGCCAGCAGCTTGTTAGGGTCTAGCGGGGGCTCCTACAATGAGCAGTTCTTC. Translation gives CASSLLGSSGGSYNEQFF.

The chain has TRBV7-6 and TRBJ2-2, with 9 positions matching TRBD1. The V gene end was trimmed by 3 bases and the J gene end by 6 bases; junction bases not matched to a gene: 5. CDR1 SGHVS and CDR2 FNYEAQ come from the germline V gene. The CDR3 consists of 15 residues. The CDR3 DNA follows: TGTGCCAGCAGCTTGGACAGGGGTGACGCCGGGGAGCTGTTTTTT. Translating gives CASSLDRGDAGELFF.

This sequence joins TRBV5-1 and TRBJ2-3; 7 nucleotides match TRBD2. Germline values: CDR1 SGHRS, CDR2 YFSETQ. The CDR3 extends over 15 amino acids. Losses at the gene ends were 3 bases for V and 0 bases for J; bases not matched to a gene: 4. The CDR3 here is CASSSNSGSTDTQYF. The CDR3 nucleotides are TGCGCCAGCAGCTCTAATAGCGGGAGCACAGATACGCAGTATTTT.

V is TRBV5-1 and J is TRBJ2-3; 15 bases line up with TRBD2. Trimming took 3 bases from V and 2 from J; bases not matched to a gene: 4. This CDR3 is 17 amino acids long. Germline lookup yields CDR1 SGHRS and CDR2 YFSETQ. The CDR3 DNA follows: TGCGCCAGCAGCTCGGGACTAGCGGGAGGCCACACAGATACGCAGTATTTT. As protein: CASSSGLAGGHTDTQYF. Full variable domain (remainder filled in from reference TRBV5-1 and TRBJ2-3): KAGVTQTPRYLIKTRGQQVTLSCSPISGHRSVSWYQQTPGQGLQFLFEYFSETQRNKGNFPGRFSGRQFSNSRSEMNVSTLELGDSALYLCASSSGLAGGHTDTQYFGPGTRLTVL.

The V call is TRBV5-1, the J call TRBJ2-5; maybe TRBD1 (5 bases). Trimming stripped 2 bases from V and 3 bases from J, with 14 bases between. The CDR3 is 15 residues long. CDR1 is SGHRS, CDR2 YFSETQ, per germline. The CDR3 DNA follows: TGCGCCAGCAGCTTCACCCCGCGACAGAAAGAGACCCAGTACTTC. It is translated as CASSFTPRQKETQYF.

The chain has TRBV21-1 and TRBJ2-7; no check of the table's D call, TRBD2, against the DNA was made. TRBV21-1 is a documented pseudogene. CDR3 length equals 16 residues. CDR3 amino acids: CASSHWWEGPCYEQYF. Here the CDR3 DNA reads TGTGCCAGCAGCCACTGGTGGGAGGGCCCTTGCTACGAGCAGTACTTC.

J is TRBJ2-7 and V is TRBV27; D possibly corresponds to TRBD2 (5 bases). The ends were cut back, 2 bases at V and 7 bases at J, with 15 bases in the middle. CDR1 and CDR2 (germline): MNHEY, SMNVEV (reference sequence). The CDR3 sequence is 14 residues long. The CDR3 sequence is CASSLRLISGEQYF. CDR3 nucleotides: TGTGCCAGCAGTTTACGCCTAATTTCGGGGGAGCAGTACTTC.

The chain couples TRBV7-9 to TRBJ2-3; no definite D call. From germline, CDR1 is SEHNR and CDR2 FQNEAQ (reference sequence). The V and J ends lost 2 bases and 6 bases respectively, with 15 bases between them. This CDR3 region has 15 residues. This CDR3 is CASSLRLPQRDTQYF. As DNA, the CDR3 is TGTGCCAGCAGCTTACGGCTACCGCAGAGGGATACGCAGTATTTT.

A single count supports this clone. This chain connects TRBV28 to TRBJ1-1; TRBD1 might be the D (6 bases). The V end lost 6 bases, the J end lost 0 bases, and 14 bases lay between the germline ends. The CDR3 sequence is 15 residues long. Germline CDR1 is MDHEN and CDR2 is SYDVKM. The CDR3 region is CASSLPTGMNTEAFF. The DNA for the CDR3 is TGTGCCAGCAGCCTGCCAACAGGGATGAACACTGAAGCTTTCTTT.

The V gene is TRBV4-2, the J gene TRBJ2-5, with D possibly TRBD2 on 6 matching bases. Trimming removed 4 bases from V and 3 bases from J, with 12 bases in between. This CDR3 region has 14 residues. Germline-derived CDR1 and CDR2 are LGHNA and YNFKEQ. The CDR3: CASSRTSFKETQYF. Written as DNA, the CDR3 is TGTGCCAGCAGCCGTACTAGCTTCAAAGAGACCCAGTACTTC.

This chain links TRBV4-1 with TRBJ2-7; 10 positions match TRBD2. Trimming cost V 4 bases and J 0 bases; bases outside gene matches: 6. The CDR3 is 16 amino acids. The germline gives CDR1 MGHRA, CDR2 YSYEKL. The CDR3 spells CASSPRGTSDSYEQYF. DNA for the CDR3: TGCGCCAGCAGCCCTCGCGGGACTAGCGACTCCTACGAGCAGTACTTC.

The chain recombines TRBV15 with TRBJ2-2; TRBD1 aligns across 7 bases. Germline-derived CDR1 and CDR2 are LNHNV and YYDKDF (reference sequence). The CDR3 is 16 residues long. With V trimmed by 0 bases and J by 7 bases, 8 bases remained unmatched. The CDR3 sequence: CATSRDPGQVLGELFF. CDR3 DNA sequence: TGTGCCACCAGCAGAGATCCAGGACAGGTTCTCGGGGAGCTGTTTTTT.

This clone appeared a few times. The chain combines TRBV28 with TRBJ2-7; 8 bases match TRBD2. V gave up 3 bases and J gave up 1 base; unmatched junction bases: 2. The CDR3 extends over 14 amino acids. Germline V gene sequence: CDR1 MDHEN, CDR2 SYDVKM. The CDR3 loop is CASSFLAGSYEQYF. CDR3 DNA: TGTGCCAGCAGTTTCCTAGCGGGTTCCTACGAGCAGTACTTC.

The chain carries TRBV5-4 and TRBJ2-5; D may be TRBD1 (6 bases). The CDR3 has 15 residues. V was shortened by 4 bases and J by 1 base, with 14 bases between the two germline ends. CDR1 is SGHNT and CDR2 is YYREEE in the germline V gene (reference sequence). CDR3 loop: CASSTEQGVQETQYF. CDR3 DNA sequence: TGTGCCAGCAGCACCGAACAGGGAGTCCAAGAGACCCAGTACTTC.

The chain joins TRBV7-3 to TRBJ1-3, with a weak D call TRBD1 (5 bases). The CDR3 is made up of 16 amino acids. Germline-derived CDR1 and CDR2 are SGHTA and FQGTGA. V gave up 1 base and J gave up 0 bases, with 10 bases separating them. Here the CDR3 reads CASSLNGGVSGNTIYF. In DNA form, the CDR3 reads TGTGCCAGCAGCTTAAACGGGGGAGTCTCTGGAAACACCATATATTTT.

As for this clone: Additional DNA sequences in this sample encode the identical CDR3. The V call is TRBV18, the J call TRBJ2-1; 9 bases line up with TRBD2. This CDR3 is 15 amino acids long. J gave up 5 bases and V 0 bases, and 2 bases lay outside the gene matches. Germline CDR1 KGHSH, CDR2 LQKENI. This CDR3 is CASSPPASGNNEQFF. In DNA, the CDR3 is TGTGCCAGCTCACCACCGGCTAGCGGGAACAATGAGCAGTTCTTC.

This chain joins TRBV27 and TRBJ1-5; D may be TRBD1 (5 bases). Trimming shortened V by 6 bases and J by 3 bases, and 18 bases separated the two germline ends. Germline lookup yields CDR1 MNHEY and CDR2 SMNVEV (reference sequence). The CDR3 is made up of 16 amino acids. CDR3 sequence (DNA): TGTGCCAGCAGGTTGGTTACGGGTGGGGCCAATCAGCCCCAGCATTTT. Its translation: CASRLVTGGANQPQHF.

The V gene is TRBV18, the J gene TRBJ2-1, with a possible D match to TRBD1 (6 bases). Per the germline V gene, CDR1 is KGHSH and CDR2 is LQKENI. V dropped 6 bases and J dropped 7 bases, with 19 bases sitting between them. This CDR3 spans 15 amino acids. The CDR3: CASSLQGGGENEQFF. The CDR3 region has the DNA TGTGCCAGCTCCTTACAGGGTGGAGGTGAAAATGAGCAGTTCTTC.

The chain couples TRBV28 to TRBJ2-1; TRBD2 matches at 11 bases. V was clipped by 3 bases and J by 4 bases; unmatched bases: 2. CDR1 MDHEN and CDR2 SYDVKM come from the germline V gene. The CDR3 has 15 amino acids. CDR3 region: CASSLGTSGYNEQFF. The CDR3 DNA reads as TGTGCCAGCAGTTTGGGGACTAGCGGTTACAATGAGCAGTTCTTC.

V and J are TRBV7-9 and TRBJ2-3; D is ambiguous. From germline, CDR1 is SEHNR and CDR2 FQNEAQ (reference sequence). The V end was cut by 5 bases, the J end by 4 bases, with 10 bases between. This CDR3 is 13 amino acids long. In nucleotides, the CDR3 is TGTGCCAGCAGCCCCCGAGGCCCAGATACGCAGTATTTT. Amino acids: CASSPRGPDTQYF.